The entry below gives a single TCR beta chain sequence along with its context. Its antigen remains unidentified. This sample was taken from a study of T cell responses to AZD1222 COVID-19 vaccine. Study conclusions and caveats: CD4 TCRs covered the whole spike, strongest at regions 160-218 and 743-854. Spike-specific TCR depth and breadth grew after two AZD1222 doses.

The data were produced by immunoSEQ multiplex PCR, yet TCRdb's version contains in-frame clones alone and is incomplete. The sample lists 150,000 to 200,000 clones, roughly 93% occurring once. CDR1 is SGHRS and CDR2 is YFSETQ in the germline V gene. This CDR3 spans 13 amino acids. Trimming pared 7 bases from V and 6 bases from J, leaving 16 bases between. This chain links TRBV5-1 with TRBJ1-1; D not certain. The sample in question was peripheral blood, obtained on day 0 of AZD1222 vaccination. The source is an adult in good health. The CDR3 DNA follows: TGCGCCAGCGGCTCCTCGAGAGGCGCTGAAGCTTTCTTT. It yields the protein CASGSSRGAEAFF.